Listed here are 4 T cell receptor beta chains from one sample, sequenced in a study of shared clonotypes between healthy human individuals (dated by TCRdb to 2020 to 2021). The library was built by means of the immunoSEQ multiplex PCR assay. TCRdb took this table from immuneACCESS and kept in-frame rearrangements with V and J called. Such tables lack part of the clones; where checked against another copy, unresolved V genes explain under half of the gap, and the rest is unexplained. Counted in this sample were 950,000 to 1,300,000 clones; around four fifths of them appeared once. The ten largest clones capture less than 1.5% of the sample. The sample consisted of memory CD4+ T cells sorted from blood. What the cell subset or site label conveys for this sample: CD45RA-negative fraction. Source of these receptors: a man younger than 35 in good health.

The CDR3 nucleotides read TGTGCCTGGAGGAAGACAGGCCTTGGCTATGGCTACACCTTC. It codes for CAWRKTGLGYGYTF. The chain couples TRBV30 to TRBJ1-2; weak D call: TRBD1 (6 bases). Trimming pared 3 bases from V and 4 bases from J, leaving 15 bases between. The CDR3 loop spans 14 amino acids. CDR1 GTSNPN and CDR2 SVGIG come from the germline V gene (reference sequence).

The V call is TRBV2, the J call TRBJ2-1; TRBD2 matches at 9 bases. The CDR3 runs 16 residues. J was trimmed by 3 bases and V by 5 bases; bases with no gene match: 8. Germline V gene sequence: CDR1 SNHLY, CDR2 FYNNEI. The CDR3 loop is CASSQRAGGDYNEQFF. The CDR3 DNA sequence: TGTGCCAGCAGTCAACGGGCGGGAGGGGACTACAATGAGCAGTTCTTC.

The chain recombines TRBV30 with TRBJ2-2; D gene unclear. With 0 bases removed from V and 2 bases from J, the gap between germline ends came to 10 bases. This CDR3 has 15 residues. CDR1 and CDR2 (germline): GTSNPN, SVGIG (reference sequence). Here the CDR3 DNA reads TGTGCCTGGAGTGTTGACGCCCTAAACACCGGGGAGCTGTTTTTT. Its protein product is CAWSVDALNTGELFF.

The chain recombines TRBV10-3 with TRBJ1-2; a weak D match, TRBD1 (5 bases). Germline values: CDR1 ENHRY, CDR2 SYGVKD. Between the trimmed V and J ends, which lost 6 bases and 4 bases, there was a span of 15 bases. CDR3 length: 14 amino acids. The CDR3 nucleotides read TGTGCCATCAGGGGGGAGGGAGTAGTCTATGGCTACACCTTC. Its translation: CAIRGEGVVYGYTF.